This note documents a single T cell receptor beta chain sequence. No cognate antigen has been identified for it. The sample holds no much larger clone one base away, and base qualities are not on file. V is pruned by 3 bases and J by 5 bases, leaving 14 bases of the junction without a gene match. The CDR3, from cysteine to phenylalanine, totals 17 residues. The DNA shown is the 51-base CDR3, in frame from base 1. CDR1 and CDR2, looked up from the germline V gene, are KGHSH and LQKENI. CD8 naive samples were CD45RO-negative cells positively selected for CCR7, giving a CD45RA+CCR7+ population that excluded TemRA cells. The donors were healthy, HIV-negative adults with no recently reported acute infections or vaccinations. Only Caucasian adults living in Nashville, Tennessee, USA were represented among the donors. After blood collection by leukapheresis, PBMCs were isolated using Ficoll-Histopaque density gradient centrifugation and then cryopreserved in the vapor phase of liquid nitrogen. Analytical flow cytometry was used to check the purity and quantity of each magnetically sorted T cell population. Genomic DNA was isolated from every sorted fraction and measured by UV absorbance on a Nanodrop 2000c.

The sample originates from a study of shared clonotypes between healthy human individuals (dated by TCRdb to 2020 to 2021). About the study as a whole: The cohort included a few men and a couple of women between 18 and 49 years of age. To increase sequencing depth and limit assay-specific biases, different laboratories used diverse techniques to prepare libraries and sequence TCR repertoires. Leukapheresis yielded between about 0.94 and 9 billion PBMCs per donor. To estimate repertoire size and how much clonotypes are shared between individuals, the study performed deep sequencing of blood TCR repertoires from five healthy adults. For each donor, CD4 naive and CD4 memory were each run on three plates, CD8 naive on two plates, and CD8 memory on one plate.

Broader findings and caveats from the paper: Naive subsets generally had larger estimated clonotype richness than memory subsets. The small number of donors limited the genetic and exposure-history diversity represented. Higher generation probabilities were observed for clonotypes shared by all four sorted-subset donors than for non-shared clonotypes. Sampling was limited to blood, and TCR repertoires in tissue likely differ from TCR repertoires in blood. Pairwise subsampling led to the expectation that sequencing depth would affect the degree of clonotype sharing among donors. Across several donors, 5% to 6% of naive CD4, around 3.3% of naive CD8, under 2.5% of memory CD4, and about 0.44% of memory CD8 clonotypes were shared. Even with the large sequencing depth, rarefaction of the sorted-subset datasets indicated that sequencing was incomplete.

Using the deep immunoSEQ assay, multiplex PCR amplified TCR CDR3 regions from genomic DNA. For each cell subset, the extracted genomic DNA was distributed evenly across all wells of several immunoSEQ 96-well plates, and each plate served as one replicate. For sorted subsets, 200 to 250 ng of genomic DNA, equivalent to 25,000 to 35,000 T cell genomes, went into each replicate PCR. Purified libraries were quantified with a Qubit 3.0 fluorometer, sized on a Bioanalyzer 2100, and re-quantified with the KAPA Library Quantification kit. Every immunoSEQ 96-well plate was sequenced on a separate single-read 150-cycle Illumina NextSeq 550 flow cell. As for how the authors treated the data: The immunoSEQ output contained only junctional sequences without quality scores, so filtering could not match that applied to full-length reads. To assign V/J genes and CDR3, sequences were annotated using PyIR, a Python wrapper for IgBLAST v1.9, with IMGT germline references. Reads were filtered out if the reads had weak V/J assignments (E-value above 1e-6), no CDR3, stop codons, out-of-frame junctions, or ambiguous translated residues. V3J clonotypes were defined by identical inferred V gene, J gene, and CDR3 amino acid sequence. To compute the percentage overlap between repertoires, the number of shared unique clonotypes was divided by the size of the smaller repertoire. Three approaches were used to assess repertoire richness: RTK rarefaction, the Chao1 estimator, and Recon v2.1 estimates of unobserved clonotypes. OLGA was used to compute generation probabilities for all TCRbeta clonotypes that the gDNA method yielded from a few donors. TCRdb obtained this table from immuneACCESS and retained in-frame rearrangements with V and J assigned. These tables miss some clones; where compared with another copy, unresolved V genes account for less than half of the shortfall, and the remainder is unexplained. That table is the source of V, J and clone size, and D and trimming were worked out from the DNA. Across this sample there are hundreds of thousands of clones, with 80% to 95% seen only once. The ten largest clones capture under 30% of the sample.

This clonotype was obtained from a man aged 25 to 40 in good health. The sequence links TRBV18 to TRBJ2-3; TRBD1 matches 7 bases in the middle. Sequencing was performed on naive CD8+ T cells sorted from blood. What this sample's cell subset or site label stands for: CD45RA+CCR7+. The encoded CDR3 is CASSPSGTAEPRDTQYF. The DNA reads TGTGCCAGCTCACCGTCGGGGACAGCCGAACCCAGAGATACGCAGTATTTT.